This T cell receptor beta chain derives from a study of blood T cell repertoires in COVID-19. Study summary: Material from acute and convalescent COVID-19 was sourced from the United States, Italy and Spain. T cells, B-cell-depleted T cells, or PBMCs provided the cDNA or gDNA that served as material.

The V end was cut by 4 bases, the J end by 2 bases, with 4 bases between. The CDR3 is 12 amino acids. Per the germline V gene, CDR1 is SEHNR and CDR2 is FQNEAQ (reference sequence). Authors' methods: Reference gene primer amplification in the assay estimated nucleated cell counts. The assay was immunoSEQ multiplex PCR, and TCRdb's table has in-frame clones only and misses some. For V, J and clone size, that table is used; D and trimming come from the DNA. The profile shows tens of thousands of clones, roughly 85% of them singletons. This receptor was identified in a human donor with active COVID-19. The donor label of this sample is uncertain. V is TRBV7-9 and J is TRBJ2-3, with D uncertain. Material for sequencing was peripheral blood. The CDR3 protein is CASSSVTDTQYF. The CDR3 DNA reads as TGTGCCAGCAGCTCCGTCACAGATACGCAGTATTTT.